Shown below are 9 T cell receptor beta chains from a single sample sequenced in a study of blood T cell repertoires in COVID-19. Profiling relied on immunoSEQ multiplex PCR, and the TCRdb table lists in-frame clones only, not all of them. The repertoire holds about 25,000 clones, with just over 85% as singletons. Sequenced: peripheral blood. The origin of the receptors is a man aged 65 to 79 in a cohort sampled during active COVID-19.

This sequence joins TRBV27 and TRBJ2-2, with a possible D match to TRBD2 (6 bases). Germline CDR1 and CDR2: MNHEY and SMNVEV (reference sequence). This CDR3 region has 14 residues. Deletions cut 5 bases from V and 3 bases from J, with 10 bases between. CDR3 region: CASSKEGYTGELFF. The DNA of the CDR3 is TGTGCCAGCAGTAAGGAGGGGTACACCGGGGAGCTGTTTTTT.

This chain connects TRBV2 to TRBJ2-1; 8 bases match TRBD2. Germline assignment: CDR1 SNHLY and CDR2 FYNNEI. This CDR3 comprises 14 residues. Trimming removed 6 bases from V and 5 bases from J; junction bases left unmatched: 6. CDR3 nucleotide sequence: TGTGCCAGCAGGAGAGAGCGGGAGCACAATGAGCAGTTCTTC. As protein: CASRREREHNEQFF.

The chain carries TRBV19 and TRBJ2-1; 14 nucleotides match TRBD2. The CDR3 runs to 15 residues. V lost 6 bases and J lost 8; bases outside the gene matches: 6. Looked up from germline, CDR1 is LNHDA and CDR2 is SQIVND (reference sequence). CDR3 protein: CASRPGLAGVYEQFF. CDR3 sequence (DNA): TGTGCCAGTAGACCGGGACTAGCGGGAGTTTATGAGCAGTTCTTC.

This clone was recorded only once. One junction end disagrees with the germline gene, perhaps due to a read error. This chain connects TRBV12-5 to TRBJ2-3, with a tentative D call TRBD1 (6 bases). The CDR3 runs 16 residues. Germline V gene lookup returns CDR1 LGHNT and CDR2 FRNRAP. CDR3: CASGLGQRERTDTQYF. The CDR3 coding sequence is TGTGCTAGTGGGTTGGGACAACGAGAACGCACAGATACGCAGTATTTT.

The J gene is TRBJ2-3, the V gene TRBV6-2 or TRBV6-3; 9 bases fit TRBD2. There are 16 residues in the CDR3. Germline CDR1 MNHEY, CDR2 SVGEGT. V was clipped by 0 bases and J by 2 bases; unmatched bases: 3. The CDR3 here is CASSYSAGLATDTQYF. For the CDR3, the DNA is TGTGCCAGCAGTTACTCTGCGGGACTAGCCACAGATACGCAGTATTTT.

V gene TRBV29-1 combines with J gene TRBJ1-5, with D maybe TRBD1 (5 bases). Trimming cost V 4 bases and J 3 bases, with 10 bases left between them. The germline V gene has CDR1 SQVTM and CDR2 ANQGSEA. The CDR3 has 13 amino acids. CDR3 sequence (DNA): TGCAGCGTTGGGGGGGATTACAATCAGCCCCAGCATTTT. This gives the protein CSVGGDYNQPQHF.

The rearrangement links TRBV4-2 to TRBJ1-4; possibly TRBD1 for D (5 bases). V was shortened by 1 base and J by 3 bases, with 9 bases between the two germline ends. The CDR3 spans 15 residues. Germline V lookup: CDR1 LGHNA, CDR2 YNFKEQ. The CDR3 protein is CASSQGPGSNEKLFF. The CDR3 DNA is TGTGCCAGCAGCCAAGGGCCAGGGTCTAATGAAAAACTGTTTTTT.

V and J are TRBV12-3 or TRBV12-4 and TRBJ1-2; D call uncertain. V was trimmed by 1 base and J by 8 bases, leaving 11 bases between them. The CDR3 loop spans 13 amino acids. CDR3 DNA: TGTGCCAGCAGTTTAGGAGGGATTAAGGGCTACACCTTC. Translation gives CASSLGGIKGYTF.

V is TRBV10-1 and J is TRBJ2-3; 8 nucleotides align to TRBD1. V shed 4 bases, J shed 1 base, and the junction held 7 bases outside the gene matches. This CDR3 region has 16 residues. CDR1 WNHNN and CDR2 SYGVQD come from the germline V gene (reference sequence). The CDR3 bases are TGCGCCAGCAGTGGAGGACAGGGATCCGGCACAGATACGCAGTATTTT. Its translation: CASSGGQGSGTDTQYF.